This T cell receptor beta chain originates from a study of T cells in Graves' hyperthyroidism and ophthalmopathy. Study-wide context: Peripheral blood draws took place at initial diagnosis, ahead of any treatment.

V dropped 5 bases and J dropped 0; count of bases not matched to a gene: 6. This CDR3 contains 17 residues. CDR1 and CDR2 from the germline V gene are MNHNS and SASEGT. Amplified TCR beta CDR3 regions derived from RNA transcripts. RT-PCR in the first round (using the HTBI primer set) targeted the TCR CDR3. TCRdb reprocessed the multiplex PCR reads via MiXCR and lists one record per CDR3 protein. The profile covers about 380,000 distinct CDR3 sequences, with approximately 14% appearing a single time and around a fifth taken by the ten largest. The sample holds many counts of this clonotype. Its antigen is not identified. Study-wide results and limits: In the blood, most expanded thyroid clonotypes above 0.001 appeared as well.

A NOSPECS grade of at least 4, a Clinical Activity Score of at least 3 and duration under 3 months were recorded in ophthalmopathy patients. Used for diagnoses were clinical symptoms, serum thyroxine and TRAb, thyroid ultrasound and orbital computed tomography. Source material: blood. The sequence derives from a woman in her twenties or thirties with Graves' ophthalmopathy. V and J are TRBV6-1 and TRBJ2-6, with 8 bases aligning to TRBD1. CDR3 sequence (DNA): TGTGCCAGCAGTCGAAGGACAGGGCGCTCTGGGGCCAACGTCCTGACTTTC. Its protein product is CASSRRTGRSGANVLTF.